The 14 T cell receptor beta chains below all came from one sample that was sequenced in a study of T cell responses to AZD1222 COVID-19 vaccine. Assay used: immunoSEQ multiplex PCR; TCRdb lists only in-frame clones, some missing. The sample contains fewer than 120,000 clones, 88% of which appear only once. The sample was peripheral blood, taken on day 0 of AZD1222 vaccination. The source is an adult in good health.

The J gene is TRBJ1-1, the V gene TRBV19, with D possibly matching TRBD1 (5 bases). The germline V gene has CDR1 LNHDA and CDR2 SQIVND (reference sequence). With 6 bases removed from V and 6 bases from J, the gap between germline ends came to 8 bases. This CDR3 is 11 amino acids long. CDR3 coding DNA: TGTGCCAGTAGGCAGGGTGCTGAAGCTTTCTTT. Protein sequence: CASRQGAEAFF.

V and J are TRBV30 and TRBJ1-2, with 7 bases identical to TRBD1. The CDR3 extends over 13 amino acids. The germline V gene encodes CDR1 GTSNPN and CDR2 SVGIG (reference sequence). After removal of 0 bases from V and 6 bases from J, the junction contained 4 bases not matched to a gene. CDR3: CAWSVLTGNGYTF. The CDR3, as DNA: TGTGCCTGGAGTGTTTTGACAGGGAATGGCTACACCTTC.

The CDR3 nucleotides are TGTGCCAGCAGCTTAGGCGGGAGGGCCGTGGCAGATACGCAGTATTTT. Translated, it gives CASSLGGRAVADTQYF. The gene calls are TRBV7-6 and TRBJ2-3; 9 bases match TRBD2. V was pared by 1 base and J by 4 bases, with 6 bases of the junction left unmatched. Germline V gene data show CDR1 as SGHVS and CDR2 as FNYEAQ. The CDR3 loop spans 16 amino acids.

This chain uses TRBV5-5 with TRBJ2-7, with 7 bases aligning to TRBD1. Germline loops: CDR1 SGHKS, CDR2 YYEKEE (reference sequence). The CDR3 sequence is 14 residues long. V was pared by 3 bases and J by 3 bases, with 6 bases of the junction left unmatched. The CDR3 spells CASSSGQRNYEQYF. The CDR3 region has the DNA TGTGCCAGCAGCTCGGGACAGCGAAACTACGAGCAGTACTTC. Combining the CDR3 with reference TRBV5-5 and TRBJ2-7 gives the whole variable domain DAGVTQSPTHLIKTRGQQVTLRCSPISGHKSVSWYQQVLGQGPQFIFQYYEKEERGRGNFPDRFSARQFPNYSSELNVNALLLGDSALYLCASSSGQRNYEQYFGPGTRLTVT.

V is TRBV6-5 and J is TRBJ1-6; TRBD1 aligns across 10 bases. This CDR3 contains 15 residues. The V segment lost 6 bases and the J segment 7 bases; nucleotides outside the gene matches: 6. Germline V gene sequence: CDR1 MNHEY, CDR2 SVGAGI. CDR3 amino acids: CASSSPGQGNSPLHF. CDR3 bases: TGTGCCAGCAGCTCACCGGGACAGGGGAATTCACCCCTCCACTTT.

This chain joins TRBV6-5 and TRBJ1-1, with TRBD1 matching over 8 bases. Germline CDR1 and CDR2: MNHEY and SVGAGI. The V segment lost 6 bases and the J segment 3 bases; nucleotides outside the gene matches: 3. This CDR3 is 13 amino acids long. CDR3 in amino acids: CASSLGQDTEAFF. For the CDR3, the DNA is TGTGCCAGCAGCCTGGGACAGGACACTGAAGCTTTCTTT.

This clone was counted once. V and J are TRBV3-1 (or the pseudogene TRBV3-2) and TRBJ2-1; 9 nucleotides line up with TRBD2. This CDR3 has 15 amino acids. Germline values: CDR1 LGHDT, CDR2 YNNKEL (reference sequence). Losses at the gene ends were 0 bases for V and 8 bases for J; bases not matched to a gene: 5. CDR3 region: CASSQEVSGSDEQFF. The CDR3, as DNA: TGTGCCAGCAGCCAAGAGGTTAGCGGGAGTGATGAGCAGTTCTTC.

This chain uses TRBV2 with TRBJ1-1; 7 bases map to TRBD1. After removal of 6 bases from V and 5 bases from J, the junction contained 6 bases not matched to a gene. The CDR3 consists of 13 residues. The germline V gene encodes CDR1 SNHLY and CDR2 FYNNEI. The CDR3 DNA reads TGTGCCAGCAGGCGACAGGGAGGAACTGAAGCTTTCTTT. This codes for CASRRQGGTEAFF.

The chain combines TRBV2 with TRBJ2-7; D is possibly TRBD1 or TRBD2 (5 bases each). The V end was cut by 6 bases, the J end by 5 bases, with 14 bases between. The CDR3 sequence is 13 residues long. In germline, CDR1 is SNHLY, CDR2 FYNNEI. CDR3 region: CASRHGAPNEQYF. CDR3 nucleotides: TGTGCCAGCAGGCACGGGGCTCCCAACGAGCAGTACTTC.

J is TRBJ2-7 and V is TRBV12-3 or TRBV12-4; D ambiguous. Trimming removed 4 bases at V and 6 bases at J, with 7 bases between. The CDR3 extends over 11 amino acids. CDR3 residues: CASSSAVEQYF. CDR3 sequence (DNA): TGTGCCAGCAGTTCGGCGGTCGAGCAGTACTTC.

The chain is built from TRBV19 and TRBJ2-1, with D unresolved. Trimming took off 7 bases at V and 8 bases at J, with 18 bases between the two ends. CDR1 and CDR2 (germline): LNHDA, SQIVND (reference sequence). This CDR3 is built from 14 residues. The CDR3 protein is CASKYAPIGHEQFF. In nucleotides, the CDR3 is TGTGCCAGTAAATATGCACCCATTGGTCATGAGCAGTTCTTC.

The chain is built from TRBV16 and TRBJ1-2; a weak D match, TRBD1 (6 bases). The CDR3 length is 15 residues. With 0 bases removed from V and 2 bases from J, the gap between germline ends came to 10 bases. CDR1 is KGHSY, CDR2 FQNENV, per germline. DNA for the CDR3: TGTGCCAGCAGCCAATCCCGAGGACAGAACTATGGCTACACCTTC. Translation gives CASSQSRGQNYGYTF.

CDR3: CASDRPRRPYEQYF. The CDR3 DNA is TGTGCTAGCGACCGACCCAGGAGACCCTACGAGCAGTACTTC. The genes are TRBV12-5 and TRBJ2-7, with no clear D. CDR1 LGHNT and CDR2 FRNRAP come from the germline V gene. V lost 9 bases and J 2 bases, leaving 17 bases between the germline ends. The CDR3 spans 14 residues.

The chain couples TRBV7-9 to TRBJ1-1, with TRBD1 matching over 11 bases. The CDR3 spans 17 residues. CDR1 and CDR2 (germline): SEHNR, FQNEAQ (reference sequence). Trimming cost V 5 bases and J 7 bases; bases outside gene matches: 15. The CDR3 protein is CASSTIAIGQGAIEAFF. CDR3 in DNA: TGTGCCAGCAGCACAATTGCAATAGGACAGGGGGCTATTGAAGCTTTCTTT.